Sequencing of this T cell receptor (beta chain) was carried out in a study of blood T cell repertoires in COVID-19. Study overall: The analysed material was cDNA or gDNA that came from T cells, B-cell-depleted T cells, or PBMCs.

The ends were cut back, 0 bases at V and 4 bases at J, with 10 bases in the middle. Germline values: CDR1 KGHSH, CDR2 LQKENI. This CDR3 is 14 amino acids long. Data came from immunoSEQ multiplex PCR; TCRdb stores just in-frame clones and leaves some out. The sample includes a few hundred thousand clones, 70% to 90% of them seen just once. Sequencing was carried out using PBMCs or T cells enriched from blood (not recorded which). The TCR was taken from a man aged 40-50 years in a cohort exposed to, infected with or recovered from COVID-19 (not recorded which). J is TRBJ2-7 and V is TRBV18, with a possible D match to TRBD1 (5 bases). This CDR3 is CASSPPGEGYEQYF. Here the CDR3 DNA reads TGTGCCAGCTCACCACCAGGGGAAGGATACGAGCAGTACTTC.